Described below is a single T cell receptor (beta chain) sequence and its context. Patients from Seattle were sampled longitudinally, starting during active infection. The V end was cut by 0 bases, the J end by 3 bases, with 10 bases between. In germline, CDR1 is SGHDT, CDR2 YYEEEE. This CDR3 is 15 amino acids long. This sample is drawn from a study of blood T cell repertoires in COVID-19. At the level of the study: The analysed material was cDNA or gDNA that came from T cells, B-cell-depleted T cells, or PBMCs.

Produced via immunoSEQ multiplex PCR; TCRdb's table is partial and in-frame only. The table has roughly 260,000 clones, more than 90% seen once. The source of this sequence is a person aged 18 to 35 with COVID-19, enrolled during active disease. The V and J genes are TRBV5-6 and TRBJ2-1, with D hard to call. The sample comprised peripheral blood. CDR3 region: CASSLARPLYNEQFF. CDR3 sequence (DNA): TGTGCCAGCAGCTTGGCTAGGCCCCTCTACAATGAGCAGTTCTTC. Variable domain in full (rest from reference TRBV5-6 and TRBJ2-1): DAGVTQSPTHLIKTRGQQVTLRCSPKSGHDTVSWYQQALGQGPQFIFQYYEEEERQRGNFPDRFSGHQFPNYSSELNVNALLLGDSALYLCASSLARPLYNEQFFGPGTRLTVL.